The clone carrying this TCR beta chain was detected many times. Universal primer sites and UMIs were introduced during 5'RACE template-switching synthesis of TCR cDNA. Each CDR3 protein gets one entry after TCRdb re-called the 5' RACE reads with MiXCR. The data show about 340,000 distinct CDR3 sequences, around 3.9% seen once. This CDR3 comprises 14 residues. The germline gives CDR1 SGHRS, CDR2 YFSETQ. After removal of 4 bases from V and 15 bases from J, the junction contained 14 bases not matched to a gene. These data are taken from a study of T cells after yellow fever vaccination. This TCR was recovered from a young man who received the YFV17D yellow fever vaccine. The sequenced sample was PBMCs, obtained 5 days after the yellow fever booster vaccination. The chain has TRBV5-1 and TRBJ1-5; 9 bases are shared with TRBD1. The CDR3 sequence: CASSVTGGSRERHF. DNA of the CDR3: TGCGCCAGCAGCGTAACAGGGGGCTCCAGGGAACGGCATTTT.